This TCR beta chain was sequenced in a study of a mutant IDH1 vaccine in newly diagnosed glioma. Study summary: Patients were pretreated with radiotherapy, temozolomide, or both, mostly both.

As regards this clone: Its specificity is not known.

Time point here: week 11, during vaccination. Doses comprised 300 ug of mutant IDH1 20-mer peptide each, plus topical imiquimod. This CDR3 region has 14 residues. With 4 bases removed from V and 0 bases from J, the gap between germline ends came to 10 bases. Germline values: CDR1 MDHEN, CDR2 SYDVKM. Assay: immunoSEQ multiplex PCR; the TCRdb copy retains only in-frame clones and omits some. The sample records approximately 64,000 clones, approximately 84% being singletons. The V call is TRBV28, the J call TRBJ2-7; either TRBD1 or TRBD2 may fit D (5 bases each). The sequencing used PBMCs, collected from a glioma patient whose treatment included an IDH1 peptide vaccine. The TCR originated in a woman between 45 and 60 years old with glioma. CDR3 DNA sequence: TGTGCCAGCAGTTGGGGGTCGAGCTCCTACGAGCAGTACTTC. It specifies CASSWGSSSYEQYF.